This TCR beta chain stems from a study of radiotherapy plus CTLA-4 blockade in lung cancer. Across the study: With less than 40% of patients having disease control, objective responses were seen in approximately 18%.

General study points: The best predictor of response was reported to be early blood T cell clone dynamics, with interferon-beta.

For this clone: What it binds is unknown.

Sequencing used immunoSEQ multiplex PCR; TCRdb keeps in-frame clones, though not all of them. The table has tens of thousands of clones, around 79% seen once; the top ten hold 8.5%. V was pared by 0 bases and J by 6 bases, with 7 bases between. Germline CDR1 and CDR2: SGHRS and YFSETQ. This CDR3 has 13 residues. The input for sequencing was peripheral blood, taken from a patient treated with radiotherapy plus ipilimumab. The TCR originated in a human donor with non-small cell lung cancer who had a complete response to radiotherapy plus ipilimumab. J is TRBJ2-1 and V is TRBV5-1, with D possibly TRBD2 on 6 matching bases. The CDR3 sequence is CASSLAGGNEQFF. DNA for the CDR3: TGCGCCAGCAGCTTGGCCGGGGGCAATGAGCAGTTCTTC.